This TCR beta chain appears in the sequencing data of a study of blood T cell repertoires in COVID-19. Overall study: Whether acute or convalescent, the COVID-19 samples came from the United States, Italy and Spain. Sample material is recorded as cDNA or gDNA derived from T cells, B-cell-depleted T cells, or PBMCs.

Original data processing: Amplifying reference gene primers gave estimates of nucleated cell counts. Measured with immunoSEQ multiplex PCR; TCRdb has only the in-frame clones, and not every one. The V and J calls and clone size are taken from that table; D and trimming were inferred from the DNA. The data contain a few hundred thousand clones, 80% to 90% of them singletons. This CDR3 contains 14 residues. The V segment lost 7 bases and the J segment 5 bases; nucleotides outside the gene matches: 8. CDR1 is MNHEY, CDR2 SVGAGI, per germline. The specimen sequenced was peripheral blood. The chain is built from TRBV6-5 and TRBJ2-1; TRBD2 agrees at 7 bases. The clonotype originates from a woman aged 45-59 years with acute or convalescent COVID-19. CDR3 bases: TGTGCCAGCACCCCGAGTGGGGGGGACAATGAGCAGTTCTTC. Protein product: CASTPSGGDNEQFF.